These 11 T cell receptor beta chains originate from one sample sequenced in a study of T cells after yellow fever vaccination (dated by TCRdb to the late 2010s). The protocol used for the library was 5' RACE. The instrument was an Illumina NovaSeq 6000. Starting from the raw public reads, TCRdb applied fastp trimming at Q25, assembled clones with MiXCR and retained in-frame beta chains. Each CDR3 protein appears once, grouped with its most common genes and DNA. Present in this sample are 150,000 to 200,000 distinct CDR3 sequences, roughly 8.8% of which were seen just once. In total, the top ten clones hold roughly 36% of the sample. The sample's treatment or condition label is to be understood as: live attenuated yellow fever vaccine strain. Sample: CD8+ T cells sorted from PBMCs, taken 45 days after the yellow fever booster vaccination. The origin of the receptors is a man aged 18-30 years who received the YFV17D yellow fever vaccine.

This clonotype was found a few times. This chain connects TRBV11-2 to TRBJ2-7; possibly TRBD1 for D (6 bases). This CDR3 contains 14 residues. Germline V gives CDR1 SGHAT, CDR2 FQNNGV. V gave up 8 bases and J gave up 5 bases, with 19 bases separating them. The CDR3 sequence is CASGHVAGVHEQYF. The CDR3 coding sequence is TGTGCCAGCGGACATGTCGCAGGGGTCCACGAGCAGTACTTC.

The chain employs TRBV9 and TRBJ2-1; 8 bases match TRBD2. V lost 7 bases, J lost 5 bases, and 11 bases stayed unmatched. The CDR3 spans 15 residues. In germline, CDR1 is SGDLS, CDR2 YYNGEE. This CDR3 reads CASGSGGVLDNEQFF. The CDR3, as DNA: TGTGCCAGCGGGAGCGGGGGCGTGCTCGACAATGAGCAGTTCTTC. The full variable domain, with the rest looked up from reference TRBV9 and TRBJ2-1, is DSGVTQTPKHLITATGQRVTLRCSPRSGDLSVYWYQQSLDQGLQFLIQYYNGEERAKGNILERFSAQQFPDLHSELNLSSLELGDSALYFCASGSGGVLDNEQFFGPGTRLTVL.

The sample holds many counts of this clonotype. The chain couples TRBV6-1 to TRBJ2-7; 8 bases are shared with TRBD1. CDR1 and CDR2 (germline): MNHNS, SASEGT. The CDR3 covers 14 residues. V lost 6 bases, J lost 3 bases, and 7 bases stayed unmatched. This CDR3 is CASSRGQFFYEQYV. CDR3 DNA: TGTGCCAGCAGCAGGGGGCAATTCTTCTACGAGCAGTACGTC.

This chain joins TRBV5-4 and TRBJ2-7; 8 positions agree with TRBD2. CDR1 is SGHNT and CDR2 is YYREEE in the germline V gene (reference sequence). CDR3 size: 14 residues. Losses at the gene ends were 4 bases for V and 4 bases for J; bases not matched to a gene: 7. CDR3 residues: CASSEGLAPYEQYF. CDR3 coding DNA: TGTGCCAGCAGCGAAGGACTAGCCCCATACGAGCAGTACTTC.

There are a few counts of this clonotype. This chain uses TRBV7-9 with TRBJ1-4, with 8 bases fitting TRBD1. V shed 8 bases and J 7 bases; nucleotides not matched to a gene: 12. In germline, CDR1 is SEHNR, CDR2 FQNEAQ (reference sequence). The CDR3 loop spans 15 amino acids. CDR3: CASGRTGTDREKLFF. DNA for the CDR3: TGTGCCAGCGGACGGACAGGGACAGATCGTGAAAAACTGTTTTTT.

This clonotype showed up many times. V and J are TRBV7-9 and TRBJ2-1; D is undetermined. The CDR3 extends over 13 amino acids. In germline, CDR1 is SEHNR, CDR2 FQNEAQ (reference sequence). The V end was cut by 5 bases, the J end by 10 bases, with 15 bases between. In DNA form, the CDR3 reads TGTGCCAGCAGCCGACCGATTGCGAAGGAGCAGTTCTTC. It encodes CASSRPIAKEQFF.

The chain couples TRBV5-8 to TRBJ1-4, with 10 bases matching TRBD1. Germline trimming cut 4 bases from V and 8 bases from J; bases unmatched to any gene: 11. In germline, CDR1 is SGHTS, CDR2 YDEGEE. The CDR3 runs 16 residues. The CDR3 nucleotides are TGTGCCAGCAGCCCGGGCGCGACAGGGGGCGTGGAAAAACTGTTTTTT. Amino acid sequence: CASSPGATGGVEKLFF.

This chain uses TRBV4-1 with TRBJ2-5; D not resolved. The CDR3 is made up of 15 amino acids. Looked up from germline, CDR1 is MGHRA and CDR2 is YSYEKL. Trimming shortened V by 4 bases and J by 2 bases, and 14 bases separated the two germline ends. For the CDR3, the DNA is TGCGCCAGCAGCCCTCGATGGCTCAATCAAGAGACCCAGTACTTC. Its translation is CASSPRWLNQETQYF.

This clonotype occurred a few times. The CDR3 sequence: CASSLRGVGEAGNTIYF. CDR3 DNA sequence: TGCGCCAGCAGCCTTCGGGGGGTCGGAGAAGCAGGAAACACCATATATTTT. The chain has TRBV5-1 and TRBJ1-3; TRBD1 is a possible D gene (5 bases). Germline CDR1 SGHRS, CDR2 YFSETQ. V lost 4 bases and J 4 bases, leaving 21 bases between the germline ends. This CDR3 has 17 amino acids. Drawing the rest from reference TRBV5-1 and TRBJ1-3, the complete variable domain is KAGVTQTPRYLIKTRGQQVTLSCSPISGHRSVSWYQQTPGQGLQFLFEYFSETQRNKGNFPGRFSGRQFSNSRSEMNVSTLELGDSALYLCASSLRGVGEAGNTIYFGEGSWLTVV.

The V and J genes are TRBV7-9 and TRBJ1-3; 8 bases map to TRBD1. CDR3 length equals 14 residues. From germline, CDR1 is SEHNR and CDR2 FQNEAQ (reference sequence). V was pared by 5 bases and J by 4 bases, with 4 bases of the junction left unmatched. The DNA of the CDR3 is TGTGCCAGCAGCCGGACAGGGCTCGGAAACACCATATATTTT. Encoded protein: CASSRTGLGNTIYF.

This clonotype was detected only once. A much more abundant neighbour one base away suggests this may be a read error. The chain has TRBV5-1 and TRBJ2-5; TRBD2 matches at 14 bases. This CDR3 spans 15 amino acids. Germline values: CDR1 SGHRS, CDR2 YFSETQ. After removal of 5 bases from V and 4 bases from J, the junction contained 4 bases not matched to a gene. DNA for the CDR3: TGCGCCAGCAGGGCGGGACTAGCGGGAGTAGAGACCCAGTACTTC. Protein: CASRAGLAGVETQYF. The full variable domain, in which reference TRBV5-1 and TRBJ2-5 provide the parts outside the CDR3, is KAGVTQTPRYLIKTRGQQVTLSCSPISGHRSVSWYQQTPGQGLQFLFEYFSETQRNKGNFPGRFSGRQFSNSRSEMNVSTLELGDSALYLCASRAGLAGVETQYFGPGTRLLVL.